Each of the 3 T cell receptor beta chains below was sequenced from the same sample in a study of radiation and T cells in renal cell carcinoma. Treatment in this sample: 15 Gy SBRT to primary tumor, nephrectomy 4 weeks later. Here immunoSEQ multiplex PCR was the method, and the copy in TCRdb shows in-frame clones only, minus some. The sample lists 16,000 or so clones, approximately 48% seen once, with approximately 40% in the top ten. Sequencing was performed on tumor tissue, taken from a patient whose treatment included radiotherapy and nephrectomy. These receptors all come from a woman aged 60-70 years with renal cell carcinoma.

V and J are TRBV2 and TRBJ1-1, with TRBD1 matching over 9 bases. In germline, CDR1 is SNHLY, CDR2 FYNNEI. Trimming removed 5 bases from V and 5 bases from J; junction bases left unmatched: 6. This CDR3 spans 14 amino acids. CDR3 bases: TGTGCCAGCAGTAAGGGACAGGGCCCGACTGAAGCTTTCTTT. It specifies CASSKGQGPTEAFF. Filled out from reference TRBV2 and TRBJ1-1, the complete variable domain reads EPEVTQTPSHQVTQMGQEVILRCVPISNHLYFYWYRQILGQKVEFLVSFYNNEISEKSEIFDDQFSVERPDGSNFTLKIRSTKLEDSAMYFCASSKGQGPTEAFFGQGTRLTVV.

The table lists this clone with a few counts. The V gene is TRBV28, the J gene TRBJ2-7; either TRBD1 or TRBD2 may fit D (5 bases each). Trimming pared 5 bases from V and 0 bases from J, leaving 17 bases between. Germline loops: CDR1 MDHEN, CDR2 SYDVKM. The CDR3 runs to 16 residues. CDR3 DNA sequence: TGTGCCAGCAGTCCTCCCCGGGACCCTAGCTCCTACGAGCAGTACTTC. Encoded protein: CASSPPRDPSSYEQYF.

The chain joins TRBV5-4 to TRBJ1-6; possibly TRBD1 for D (6 bases). From germline, CDR1 is SGHNT and CDR2 YYREEE (reference sequence). Trimming shortened V by 4 bases and J by 12 bases, and 17 bases separated the two germline ends. There are 14 residues in the CDR3. The CDR3 loop reads CASSPDRTWGPLHF. In DNA, the CDR3 is TGTGCCAGCAGCCCCGACAGGACTTGGGGACCCCTCCACTTT.